A single sample is the source of the 30 T cell receptor beta chains below, sequenced in a study of T cell repertoires in ileal Crohn's disease. TCRdb's table, derived via immunoSEQ multiplex PCR, lists solely in-frame clones and lacks some. The sample yields 13,000 or so clones, 70% to 90% seen once. The sequenced sample consisted of ileal tissue. These receptors all come from an adult with Crohn's disease.

The chain links TRBV6-5 to TRBJ2-7; D might be TRBD2 (6 bases). Trimming left V 10 bases short and J 3 bases short, with 13 bases between. The V gene's germline CDR1 is MNHEY and CDR2 SVGAGI. The CDR3 totals 12 residues. Here the CDR3 DNA reads TGTGCCACCACGGGGGATAGCTACGAGCAGTACTTC. Translating gives CATTGDSYEQYF.

V gene TRBV11-2 combines with J gene TRBJ1-2; no clear D. V gave up 5 bases and J gave up 4 bases, with 14 bases separating them. This CDR3 is 14 amino acids long. CDR1 and CDR2 from the germline V gene are SGHAT and FQNNGV. The CDR3 here is CASSHSRKTYGYTF. CDR3 nucleotides: TGTGCCAGCAGCCACAGCAGAAAGACCTATGGCTACACCTTC.

This chain links TRBV19 with TRBJ2-4; 10 nucleotides match TRBD1. Germline lookup yields CDR1 LNHDA and CDR2 SQIVND (reference sequence). CDR3 size: 13 residues. The V segment lost 10 bases and the J segment 6 bases; nucleotides outside the gene matches: 6. This chain's CDR3 is CATDRGLGNIQYF. CDR3 sequence (DNA): TGTGCCACCGACAGGGGGCTGGGAAACATTCAGTACTTC.

V is TRBV19 and J is TRBJ1-1; D gene unclear. Trimming removed 7 bases at V and 10 bases at J, with 19 bases between. CDR3 size: 13 residues. Germline V CDR1 and CDR2: LNHDA, SQIVND (reference sequence). CDR3 amino acids: CASTRRISDGAFF. The CDR3 DNA follows: TGTGCCAGTACCCGCAGGATCTCAGATGGAGCTTTCTTT.

CDR3 DNA sequence: TGTGCCAGCAGGACACCCAGGGGTAACTATGGCTACACCTTC. Its protein is CASRTPRGNYGYTF. This chain joins TRBV27 and TRBJ1-2; D is perhaps TRBD1 (6 bases). V lost 6 bases, J lost 1 base, and 12 bases lay in between. Per germline, CDR1 MNHEY and CDR2 SMNVEV (reference sequence). The CDR3 contains 14 residues.

This clone has only one observation. The chain couples TRBV10-3 to TRBJ2-3; 11 positions agree with TRBD2. The CDR3 covers 15 residues. Trimming cost V 6 bases and J 5 bases; bases outside gene matches: 7. CDR1 and CDR2 (germline): ENHRY, SYGVKD. The CDR3 DNA is TGTGCCATCAGCATAGCGGGGGGGCTTGGAGATACGCAGTATTTT. Translated: CAISIAGGLGDTQYF.

The chain joins TRBV30 to TRBJ2-1; 8 positions agree with TRBD2. Germline lookup yields CDR1 GTSNPN and CDR2 SVGIG (reference sequence). This CDR3 is 14 amino acids long. V was clipped by 4 bases and J by 7 bases; unmatched bases: 9. The CDR3: CAWIDPGGSNEQFF. For the CDR3, the DNA is TGTGCCTGGATAGACCCGGGGGGGTCGAATGAGCAGTTCTTC.

The CDR3: CASSGGGQGAPGYTF. The CDR3 DNA follows: TGCGCCAGCAGCGGGGGAGGACAGGGGGCGCCCGGCTACACCTTC. V and J are TRBV5-1 and TRBJ1-2; 11 bases fit TRBD1. Germline V gene sequence: CDR1 SGHRS, CDR2 YFSETQ. V gave up 4 bases and J gave up 8 bases; unmatched junction bases: 10. CDR3 size: 15 residues.

V usage is TRBV18 and J usage is TRBJ2-5; unclear D gene. This CDR3 has 13 residues. Germline V gene sequence: CDR1 KGHSH, CDR2 LQKENI. Trimming took 0 bases from V and 4 from J, leaving 6 bases between them. CDR3 loop: CASSPPRGETQYF. CDR3 DNA: TGTGCCAGCTCACCACCGAGAGGAGAGACCCAGTACTTC.

This clone was seen once. The rearrangement links TRBV7-2 to TRBJ1-2; D is unresolved. The CDR3 spans 14 residues. Germline V gene data show CDR1 as SGHTA and CDR2 as FQGNSA. V was trimmed by 1 base and J by 4 bases, leaving 10 bases between them. In DNA form, the CDR3 reads TGTGCCAGCAGCTTAGGCGGGCGGTTCTATGGCTACACCTTC. The encoded protein is CASSLGGRFYGYTF.

The chain links TRBV27 to TRBJ2-3; 8 nucleotides agree with TRBD2. Germline V gene sequence: CDR1 MNHEY, CDR2 SMNVEV (reference sequence). This CDR3 is 13 amino acids long. V was pared by 2 bases and J by 8 bases, with 3 bases of the junction left unmatched. The CDR3 sequence is CASSLGSGVTQYF. The CDR3, as DNA: TGTGCCAGCAGTTTAGGTAGCGGGGTTACGCAGTATTTT.

This clone was recorded once. The rearrangement uses TRBV4-3 and TRBJ2-2; TRBD2 matches 7 bases. V was pared by 6 bases and J by 0 bases, with 7 bases of the junction left unmatched. The CDR3 contains 16 residues. Germline assignment: CDR1 LGHNA and CDR2 YSLEER. The chain's CDR3 is CASRVKLATNTGELFF. CDR3 coding DNA: TGCGCCAGCAGAGTGAAACTAGCGACGAACACCGGGGAGCTGTTTTTT.

The chain recombines TRBV11-3 with TRBJ2-5, with D tentatively TRBD2 (6 bases). The end of the DNA is better explained by TRBJ2-7, so the J call may be wrong. The CDR3 has 13 residues. Germline loops: CDR1 SGHNT, CDR2 YENEEA. The DNA for the CDR3 is TGTGCCAGCAGCACCCGGGGGAGGTACGAGCAGTACTTC. Encoded protein: CASSTRGRYEQYF.

V and J are TRBV6-5 and TRBJ1-3; unclear D gene. This CDR3 has 11 residues. Per germline, CDR1 MNHEY and CDR2 SVGAGI. V was shortened by 6 bases and J by 6 bases, with 6 bases between the two germline ends. The CDR3 loop reads CASRSSNTIYF. The CDR3 DNA follows: TGTGCCAGCAGGTCTTCAAACACCATATATTTT.

This rearrangement joins TRBV7-3 to TRBJ2-2; 9 positions agree with TRBD2. The CDR3 runs to 16 residues. Germline CDR1 reads SGHTA; CDR2 reads FQGTGA. V gave up 3 bases and J gave up 6 bases; unmatched junction bases: 8. For the CDR3, the DNA is TGTGCCAGCAGCTTTAAAGCGGGAGGAGGATCCGGGGAGCTGTTTTTT. Translated: CASSFKAGGGSGELFF.

Only one count was recorded for this clone. V usage is TRBV19 and J usage is TRBJ1-3; D remains ambiguous. Germline values: CDR1 LNHDA, CDR2 SQIVND (reference sequence). The CDR3 spans 14 residues. Between the trimmed V and J ends, which lost 3 bases and 0 bases, there was a span of 6 bases. The chain's CDR3 is CASSMATSGNTIYF. CDR3 in DNA: TGTGCCAGTAGTATGGCAACCTCTGGAAACACCATATATTTT. Complete variable domain (other parts from reference TRBV19 and TRBJ1-3): DGGITQSPKYLFRKEGQNVTLSCEQNLNHDAMYWYRQDPGQGLRLIYYSQIVNDFQKGDIAEGYSVSREKKESFPLTVTSAQKNPTAFYLCASSMATSGNTIYFGEGSWLTVV.

The chain links TRBV18 to TRBJ1-6; unclear D gene. The CDR3 extends over 14 amino acids. Per the germline V gene, CDR1 is KGHSH and CDR2 is LQKENI. The V end was cut by 3 bases, the J end by 7 bases, with 10 bases between. In DNA, the CDR3 is TGTGCCAGCTCACCTGGAGCGGAAAATTCACCCCTCCACTTT. Protein product: CASSPGAENSPLHF.

J is TRBJ2-5 and V is TRBV19; D ambiguous. V was pared by 6 bases and J by 0 bases, with 11 bases between. The CDR3 consists of 14 residues. Looked up from germline, CDR1 is LNHDA and CDR2 is SQIVND (reference sequence). The CDR3 is CASSLTPNQETQYF. The CDR3 DNA is TGTGCCAGTAGCCTAACGCCTAACCAAGAGACCCAGTACTTC. The variable domain in full, with the rest retrieved from reference TRBV19 and TRBJ2-5, is DGGITQSPKYLFRKEGQNVTLSCEQNLNHDAMYWYRQDPGQGLRLIYYSQIVNDFQKGDIAEGYSVSREKKESFPLTVTSAQKNPTAFYLCASSLTPNQETQYFGPGTRLLVL.

The chain is built from TRBV7-9 and TRBJ2-5; the D is unclear. Trimming shortened V by 5 bases and J by 0 bases, and 4 bases separated the two germline ends. The V gene's germline CDR1 is SEHNR and CDR2 FQNEAQ (reference sequence). The CDR3 is 12 residues long. The CDR3 region is CASSQNQETQYF. The CDR3 DNA reads as TGTGCCAGCAGCCAAAACCAAGAGACCCAGTACTTC.

The rearrangement links TRBV2 to TRBJ2-1; 7 nucleotides line up with TRBD2. CDR3 size: 13 residues. Germline CDR1 and CDR2: SNHLY and FYNNEI. The V and J ends lost 7 bases and 8 bases, in that order; junction bases with no gene match: 8. CDR3 nucleotide sequence: TGTGCCAGCATTGGCGGGAGCGGCTATGAGCAGTTCTTC. The encoded protein is CASIGGSGYEQFF.

The chain is built from TRBV30 and TRBJ1-4; 7 bases match TRBD1. With V trimmed by 2 bases and J by 8 bases, 2 bases remained unmatched. Germline lookup yields CDR1 GTSNPN and CDR2 SVGIG (reference sequence). The CDR3 consists of 12 residues. CDR3 coding DNA: TGTGCCTGGAGTCTACAGGGGGAAAAACTGTTTTTT. Residues: CAWSLQGEKLFF.

This chain links TRBV11-2 with TRBJ1-6, with D possibly being TRBD1 (6 bases). CDR3 length: 16 residues. V was clipped by 4 bases and J by 8 bases, with 18 bases between them. Germline V CDR1 and CDR2: SGHAT, FQNNGV. For the CDR3, the DNA is TGTGCCAGCAGCTCCCTAAAAGCGGGGGCATATTCACCCCTCCACTTT. Encoded protein: CASSSLKAGAYSPLHF.

V usage is TRBV5-4 and J usage is TRBJ2-7, with D maybe TRBD2 (6 bases). From germline, CDR1 is SGHNT and CDR2 YYREEE (reference sequence). V was cut by 1 base and J by 0 bases, with 8 bases left in between. This CDR3 spans 14 amino acids. This CDR3 reads CASSLPSDSYEQYF. CDR3 DNA sequence: TGTGCCAGCAGCTTGCCTAGCGACTCCTACGAGCAGTACTTC.

This clone was picked up a small number of times. The J gene is TRBJ1-2, the V gene TRBV7-3; D possibly corresponds to TRBD1 (5 bases). The length of the CDR3 is 13 residues. Trimming pared 5 bases from V and 8 bases from J, leaving 15 bases between. Per the germline V gene, CDR1 is SGHTA and CDR2 is FQGTGA. In nucleotides, the CDR3 is TGTGCCAGCAGCGACGCCCCAGGGCAGGGCTACACCTTC. Amino acids: CASSDAPGQGYTF. Using reference TRBV7-3 and TRBJ1-2 for the parts outside the CDR3, the full variable domain is GAGVSQTPSNKVTEKGKYVELRCDPISGHTALYWYRQSLGQGPEFLIYFQGTGAADDSGLPNDRFFAVRPEGSVSTLKIQRTERGDSAVYLCASSDAPGQGYTFGSGTRLTVV.

This chain links TRBV5-8 with TRBJ2-7; tentatively, D is TRBD1 (5 bases). The CDR3 loop spans 12 amino acids. V lost 4 bases, J lost 12 bases, and 17 bases lay in between. Per the germline V gene, CDR1 is SGHTS and CDR2 is YDEGEE. The CDR3 DNA follows: TGTGCCAGCAGCCTATATTCATCCAGGGCGTACTTC. Amino acid sequence: CASSLYSSRAYF.

This chain uses TRBV5-1 with TRBJ2-7; the match to TRBD1 covers 8 bases. V was clipped by 4 bases and J by 7 bases; unmatched bases: 7. The germline gives CDR1 SGHRS, CDR2 YFSETQ. This CDR3 has 13 residues. The CDR3 region is CASSRAGGWEQYF. The CDR3 nucleotides read TGCGCCAGCAGCCGGGCAGGGGGCTGGGAGCAGTACTTC.

In DNA form, the CDR3 reads TGTGCCAGCAGCCAATCGGGGTTCAGTTCACCCCTCCACTTT. The encoded protein is CASSQSGFSSPLHF. The genes are TRBV7-6 and TRBJ1-6, with D unresolved. V gave up 5 bases and J gave up 9 bases, with 14 bases separating them. This CDR3 contains 14 residues. The germline V gene has CDR1 SGHVS and CDR2 FNYEAQ.

The chain carries TRBV10-3 and TRBJ2-7; D perhaps matches TRBD1 (8 bases). CDR1 ENHRY and CDR2 SYGVKD come from the germline V gene. Trimming removed 3 bases at V and 5 bases at J, with 17 bases between. CDR3 length equals 15 residues. CDR3 amino acids: CAISDLQGGKNEQYF. CDR3 coding DNA: TGTGCCATCAGTGACTTACAGGGGGGGAAAAACGAGCAGTACTTC.

V is TRBV5-1 and J is TRBJ2-1, with TRBD2 identical over 9 bases. V lost 7 bases to trimming and J lost 7 bases; unmatched junction nucleotides: 12. CDR1 SGHRS and CDR2 YFSETQ come from the germline V gene. This CDR3 spans 15 amino acids. DNA for the CDR3: TGCGCCAGCGCGATCTCGCGGGGGGGCCGGAATGAGCAGTTCTTC. Translation: CASAISRGGRNEQFF.

This sequence joins TRBV19 and TRBJ2-7, with a weak D call TRBD2 (6 bases). This CDR3 contains 13 residues. The V gene's germline CDR1 is LNHDA and CDR2 SQIVND (reference sequence). V lost 9 bases and J lost 5, with 17 bases in between. CDR3 residues: CASNSGSAHEQYF. The DNA of the CDR3 is TGTGCCAGCAATAGCGGATCCGCCCACGAGCAGTACTTC.